This entry lists 3 T cell receptor beta chains sequenced from one sample in a study of OX40 agonist ivuxolimab in advanced cancers. To prepare the library, the immunoSEQ multiplex PCR assay was applied. TCRdb limited this immuneACCESS table to in-frame rearrangements with V and J called. A share of clones is missing; checked studies link under half to unresolved V genes, and the rest is unexplained. The sample data list 91,000 or so clones, and approximately 93% of these were observed just once. About 0.19% of the sample belongs to the ten largest clones. The specimen was CD4+ or CD8+ T cells sorted from blood, collected in a trial of the OX40 agonist ivuxolimab. All receptors come from an adult with an advanced solid tumor such as melanoma, head and neck, liver or kidney cancer.

The chain recombines TRBV28 with TRBJ1-1, with 12 positions matching TRBD1. This CDR3 comprises 17 residues. V lost 6 bases, J lost 4 bases, and 12 bases stayed unmatched. Germline V lookup: CDR1 MDHEN, CDR2 SYDVKM. The CDR3 protein is CASRRPGQGAGATEAFF. CDR3 DNA sequence: TGTGCCAGCAGGCGACCGGGACAGGGGGCGGGGGCCACTGAAGCTTTCTTT.

This sequence joins TRBV9 and TRBJ1-4; D uncertain. CDR3 length: 13 amino acids. Trimming pared 2 bases from V and 10 bases from J, leaving 12 bases between. Per the germline V gene, CDR1 is SGDLS and CDR2 is YYNGEE. Here the CDR3 reads CASSVAGGGKLFF. CDR3 coding DNA: TGTGCCAGCAGCGTCGCAGGCGGCGGAAAACTGTTTTTT.

The rearrangement joins TRBV5-1 to TRBJ2-7; TRBD1 is a possible D gene (5 bases). V lost 4 bases and J lost 2, with 19 bases in between. The CDR3 is 16 amino acids. Germline V CDR1 and CDR2: SGHRS, YFSETQ. The chain's CDR3 is CASSALGVPGAYEQYF. DNA for the CDR3: TGCGCCAGCAGCGCCCTAGGGGTACCAGGCGCCTACGAGCAGTACTTC.